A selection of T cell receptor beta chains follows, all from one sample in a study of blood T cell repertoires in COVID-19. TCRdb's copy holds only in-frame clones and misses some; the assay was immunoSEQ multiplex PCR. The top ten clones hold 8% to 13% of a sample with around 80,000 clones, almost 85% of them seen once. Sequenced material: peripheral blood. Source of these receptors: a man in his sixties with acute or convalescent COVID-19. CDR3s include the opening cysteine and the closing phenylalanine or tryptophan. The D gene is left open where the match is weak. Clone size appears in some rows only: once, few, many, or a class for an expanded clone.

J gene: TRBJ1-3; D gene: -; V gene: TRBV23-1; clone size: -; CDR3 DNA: TGCGCAACACAGGAAGGGAACACCATATATTTT; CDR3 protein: CATQEGNTIYF
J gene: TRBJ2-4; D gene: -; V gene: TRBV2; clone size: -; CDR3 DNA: TGTGCCAGCAGTGAAGGCAGGCTAGCCAAAAACATTCAGTACTTC; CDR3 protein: CASSEGRLAKNIQYF
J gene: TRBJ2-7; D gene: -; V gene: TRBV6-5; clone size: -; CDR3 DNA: TGTGCCAGCAGCATAGACTATCCGAGCTACGAGCAGTACTTC; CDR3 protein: CASSIDYPSYEQYF
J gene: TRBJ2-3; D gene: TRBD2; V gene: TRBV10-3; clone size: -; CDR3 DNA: TGTGCCTCACGGGGGGGGCGGTTCAAGGATACGCAGTATTTT; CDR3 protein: CASRGGRFKDTQYF
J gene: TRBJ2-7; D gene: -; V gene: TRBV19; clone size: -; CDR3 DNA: TGTGCCAGTAGGGACAGCGCGAACTCCTACGAGCAGTACTTC; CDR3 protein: CASRDSANSYEQYF
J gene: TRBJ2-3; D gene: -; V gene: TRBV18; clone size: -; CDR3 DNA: TGTGCCAGCTCAGCGACGCGGGAAGATACGCAGTATTTT; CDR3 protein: CASSATREDTQYF
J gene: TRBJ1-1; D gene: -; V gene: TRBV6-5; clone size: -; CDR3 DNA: TGTGCCAGCAGCCTGACAGGCTTCATGAACACTGAAGCTTTCTTT; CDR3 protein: CASSLTGFMNTEAFF
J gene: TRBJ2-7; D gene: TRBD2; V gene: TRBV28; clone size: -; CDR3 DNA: TGTGCCAGCAGCCGCGGGACTAGCGGGCCCTTCGAGGGGTACTTC; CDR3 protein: CASSRGTSGPFEGYF
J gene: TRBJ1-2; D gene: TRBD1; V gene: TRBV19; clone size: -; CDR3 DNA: TGTGCCAGTATGCTACAGGGGGCGAATGGCTATGGCTACACCTTC; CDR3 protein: CASMLQGANGYGYTF
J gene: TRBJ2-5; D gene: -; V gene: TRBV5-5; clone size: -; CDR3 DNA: TGTGCCAGCAGTTCAGATTCAGGGGAGACCCAGTACTTC; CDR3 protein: CASSSDSGETQYF
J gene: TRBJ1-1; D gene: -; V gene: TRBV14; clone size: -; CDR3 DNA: TGTGCCAGCAGCCAAGGACTTGGGCAGGGAGGTCTTGTAACTATAGAAGCTTTCTTT; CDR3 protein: CASSQGLGQGGLVTIEAFF
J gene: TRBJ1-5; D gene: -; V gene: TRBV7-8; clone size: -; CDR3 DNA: TGTGCCAGCAGCTTAGCGGTGCGAGAGCCCCAGCATTTT; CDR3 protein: CASSLAVREPQHF
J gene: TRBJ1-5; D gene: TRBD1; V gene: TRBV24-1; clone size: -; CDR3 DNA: TGTGCCACCAGTGGGGCAGGGGGTAGCAATCAGCCCCAGCATTTT; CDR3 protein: CATSGAGGSNQPQHF
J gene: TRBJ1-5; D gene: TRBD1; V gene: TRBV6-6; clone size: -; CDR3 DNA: TGTGCCAGCGGTCGAGCCGGGACAGGGAGTAAAAAAGTCCATCAGCCCCAGCATTTT; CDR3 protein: CASGRAGTGSKKVHQPQHF
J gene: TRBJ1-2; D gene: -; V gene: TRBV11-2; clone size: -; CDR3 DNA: TGTGCCAGCAGCTTGCCGGGGTCGATGGGCGGCTACACCTTC; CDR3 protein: CASSLPGSMGGYTF
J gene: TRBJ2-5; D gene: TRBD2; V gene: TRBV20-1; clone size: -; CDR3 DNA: TGCAGTGCTAGTACGGGGGGGCAAGAGACCCAGTACTTC; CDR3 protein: CSASTGGQETQYF
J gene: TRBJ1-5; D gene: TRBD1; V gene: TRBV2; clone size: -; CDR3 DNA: TGTGCCAGCAGGAAACAGGGGGCGAACAATCAGCCCCAGCATTTT; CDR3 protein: CASRKQGANNQPQHF
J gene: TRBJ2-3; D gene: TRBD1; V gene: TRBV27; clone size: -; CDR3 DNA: TGTGCCAGCAGTTCCACTACCGGGACAGTATTAGATACGCAGTATTTT; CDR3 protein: CASSSTTGTVLDTQYF
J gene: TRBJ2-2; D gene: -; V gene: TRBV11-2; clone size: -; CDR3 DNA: TGTGCCAGCAGCTTAAGGCGGGGGCCCAACACCGGGGAGCTGTTTTTT; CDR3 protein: CASSLRRGPNTGELFF
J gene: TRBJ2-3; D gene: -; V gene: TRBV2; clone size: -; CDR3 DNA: TGTGCCAGCAAGTCAATCCAGGGTTTATCAGATACGCAGTATTTT; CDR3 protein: CASKSIQGLSDTQYF
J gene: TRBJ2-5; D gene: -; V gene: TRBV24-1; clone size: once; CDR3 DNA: TGTGCCACCAGTGTTTCGGGTAACCAAGAGACCCAGTACTTC; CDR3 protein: CATSVSGNQETQYF
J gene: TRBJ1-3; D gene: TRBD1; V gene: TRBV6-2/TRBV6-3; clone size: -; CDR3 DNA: TGTGCCAGCAGTCTCGGGACAGTCTCTGGAAACACCATATATTTT; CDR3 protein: CASSLGTVSGNTIYF
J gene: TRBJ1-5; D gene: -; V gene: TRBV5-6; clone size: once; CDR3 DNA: TGTGCCAGCAGCTTGGGGCAGGGCGTCAGCAATCAGCCCCAGCATTTT; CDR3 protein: CASSLGQGVSNQPQHF
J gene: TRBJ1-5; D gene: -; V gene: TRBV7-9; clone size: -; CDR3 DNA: TGTGCCAGCAGCTTAGACAGGGTGGGCAATCAGCCCCAGCATTTT; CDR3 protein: CASSLDRVGNQPQHF
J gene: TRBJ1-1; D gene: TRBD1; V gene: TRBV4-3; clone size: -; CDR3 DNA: TGCGCCAGCAGCCAGCAGACAGGGACGAACACTGAAGCTTTCTTT; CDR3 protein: CASSQQTGTNTEAFF
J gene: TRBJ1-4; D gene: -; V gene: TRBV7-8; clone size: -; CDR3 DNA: TGTGCCAGCAGCGAGGGGGACCGAGATGAAAAACTGTTTTTT; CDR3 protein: CASSEGDRDEKLFF
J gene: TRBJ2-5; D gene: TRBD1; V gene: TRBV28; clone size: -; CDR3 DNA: TGTGCCACCCAGGGACAGAATCAAGAGACCCAGTACTTC; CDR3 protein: CATQGQNQETQYF
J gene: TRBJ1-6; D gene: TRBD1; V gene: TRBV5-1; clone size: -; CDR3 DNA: TGCGCCAGCAGCTTGGAGGACAGGGGTTCACCCCTCCACTTT; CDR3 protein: CASSLEDRGSPLHF
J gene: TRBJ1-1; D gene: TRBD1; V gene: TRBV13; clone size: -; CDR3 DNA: TGTGCCAGCAGCCCTAGTGGGACAGCCGAAGCTTTCTTT; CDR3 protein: CASSPSGTAEAFF
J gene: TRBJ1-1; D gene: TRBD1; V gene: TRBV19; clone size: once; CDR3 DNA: TGTGCCAGCCACAGGGGCTCGAACACTGAAGCTTTCTTT; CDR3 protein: CASHRGSNTEAFF
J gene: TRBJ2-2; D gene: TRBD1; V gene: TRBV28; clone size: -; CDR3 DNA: TGTGCCAGCAGAATACAGGGGGGCCCCGGGGAGCTGTTTTTT; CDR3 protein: CASRIQGGPGELFF
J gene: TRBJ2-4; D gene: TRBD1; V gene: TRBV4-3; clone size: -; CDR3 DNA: TGCGCCAGCAGCCCCAGACCGGGACAGGGGGACATTCAGTACTTC; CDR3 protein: CASSPRPGQGDIQYF
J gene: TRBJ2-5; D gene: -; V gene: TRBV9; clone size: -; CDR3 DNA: TGTGCCAGCAGCGCTCGACAGGTCCCCCAAGAGACCCAGTACTTC; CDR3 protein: CASSARQVPQETQYF
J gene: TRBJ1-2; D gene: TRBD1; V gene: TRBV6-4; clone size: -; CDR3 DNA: TGTGCCAGCAGCATACAGGGGAAGGGTGGCTACACCTTC; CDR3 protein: CASSIQGKGGYTF
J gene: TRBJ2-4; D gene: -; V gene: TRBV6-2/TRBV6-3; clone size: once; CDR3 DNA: TGTGCCAGCAGTTGGAGCCGTGAGATTCAGTACTTC; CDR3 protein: CASSWSREIQYF
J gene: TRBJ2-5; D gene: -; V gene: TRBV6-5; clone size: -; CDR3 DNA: TGTGCCAGCAGCCCCTCGCTAGCTCAAGAGACCCAGTACTTC; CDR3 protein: CASSPSLAQETQYF
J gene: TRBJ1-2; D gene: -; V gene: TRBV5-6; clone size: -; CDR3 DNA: TGTGCCAGCAGCTTGGGACACCACATCTACACCTTC; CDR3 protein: CASSLGHHIYTF
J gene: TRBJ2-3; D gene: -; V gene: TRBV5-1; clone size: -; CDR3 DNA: TGCGCCAGTAGTTTGACAGGCAATCCCACAGATACGCAGTATTTT; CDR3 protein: CASSLTGNPTDTQYF
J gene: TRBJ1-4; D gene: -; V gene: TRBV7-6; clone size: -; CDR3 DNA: TGTGCCAGCAGCTTAGACGGTCAGATCCCAGGAAAACTGTTTTTT; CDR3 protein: CASSLDGQIPGKLFF
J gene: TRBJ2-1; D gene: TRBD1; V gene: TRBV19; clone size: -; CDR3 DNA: TGTGCCAGTAGTATGAGGGGGCTCTCCTACAATGAGCAGTTCTTC; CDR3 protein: CASSMRGLSYNEQFF
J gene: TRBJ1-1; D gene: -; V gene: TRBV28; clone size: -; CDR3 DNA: TGTGCCACTATCCTCGGGAGGGGGACTGAAGCTTTCTTT; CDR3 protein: CATILGRGTEAFF
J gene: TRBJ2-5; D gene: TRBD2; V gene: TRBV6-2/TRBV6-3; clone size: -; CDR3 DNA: TGTGCCAGCAGTAGGCCACCACTAGCGGTAGGGACCCAGTACTTC; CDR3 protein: CASSRPPLAVGTQYF
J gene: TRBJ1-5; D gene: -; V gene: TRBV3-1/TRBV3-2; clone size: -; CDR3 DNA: TGTGCCAGCAGCCATTCGGCAGGATATCAGCCCCAGCATTTT; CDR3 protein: CASSHSAGYQPQHF
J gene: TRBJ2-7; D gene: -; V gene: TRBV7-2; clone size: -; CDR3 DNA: TGTGCCAGCAGCTTACCCATCTCGACAGCGGAGCAGTACTTC; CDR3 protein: CASSLPISTAEQYF
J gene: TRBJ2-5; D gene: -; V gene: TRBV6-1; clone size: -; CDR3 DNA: TGTGCCAGCAGTGAAGACGGACTCCAAGGAGAGACCCAGTACTTC; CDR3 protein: CASSEDGLQGETQYF
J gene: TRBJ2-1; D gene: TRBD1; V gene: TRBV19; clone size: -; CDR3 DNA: TGTGCCAGTAGTCCGTCACTATGGCAGGGGGCGAGGAATGAGCAGTTCTTC; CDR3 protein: CASSPSLWQGARNEQFF
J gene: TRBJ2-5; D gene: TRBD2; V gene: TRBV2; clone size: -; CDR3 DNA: TGTGCCAGCGGGAGGGCCGACGAGACCCAGTACTTC; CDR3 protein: CASGRADETQYF
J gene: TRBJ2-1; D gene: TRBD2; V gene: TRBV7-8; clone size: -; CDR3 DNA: TGTGCCAGCAGCTATGCTTCGTTCGGAGGGGGTTCTAGCGGGACCGTCGGCAATGAGCAGTTCTTC; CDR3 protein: CASSYASFGGGSSGTVGNEQFF
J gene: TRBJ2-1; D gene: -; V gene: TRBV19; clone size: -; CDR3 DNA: TGTGCCAGTAGTCCCCGGGACTCCAGCTCCTACAATGAGCAGTTCTTC; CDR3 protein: CASSPRDSSSYNEQFF